One and the same sample provided the 13 T cell receptor beta chains below, sequenced in a study of blood T cell repertoires in COVID-19 (TCRdb year 2020). Libraries were prepared through the immunoSEQ multiplex PCR assay. TCRdb retrieved this table from immuneACCESS and kept in-frame rearrangements only. Not all clones are present; in checked studies, unresolved V genes account for under half, and no reason is known for the remainder. For this sample there are about 230,000 clones; just over 85% appear just once. The ten largest account for about 9.9% of the sample. The sample comprised peripheral blood. Receptors originate from a man aged 45 to 65 with COVID-19, enrolled during active disease.

This chain's CDR3 is CASSIAGADNQPQHF. The CDR3 DNA is TGTGCCAGTAGTATAGCTGGGGCCGACAATCAGCCCCAGCATTTT. The chain has TRBV19 and TRBJ1-5, with D possibly TRBD1 on 5 matching bases. This CDR3 has 15 amino acids. The V gene lost 1 base and the J gene lost 3 bases, with 10 bases spanning the gap. Germline loops: CDR1 LNHDA, CDR2 SQIVND (reference sequence).

V gene TRBV5-6 combines with J gene TRBJ2-7; TRBD2 is a possible D gene (5 bases). The CDR3 has 13 amino acids. Germline CDR1 and CDR2: SGHDT and YYEEEE. V lost 4 bases and J 1 base, leaving 9 bases between the germline ends. The CDR3 protein is CASSRSGSYEQYF. The CDR3 DNA reads as TGTGCCAGCAGCCGCTCGGGATCCTACGAGCAGTACTTC.

This clone showed up just a few times. This chain uses TRBV7-2 with TRBJ1-2, with D hard to call. The CDR3 spans 13 residues. V shed 7 bases and J shed 2 bases, with 11 bases lying between them. Germline CDR1 and CDR2: SGHTA and FQGNSA. CDR3 DNA sequence: TGTGCCAGCAACCTCAACTACAACTATGGCTACACCTTC. This translates into CASNLNYNYGYTF.

The J gene is TRBJ1-5, the V gene TRBV19; the match to TRBD1 covers 8 bases. Germline CDR1 reads LNHDA; CDR2 reads SQIVND (reference sequence). J was trimmed by 1 base and V by 10 bases; bases with no gene match: 9. This CDR3 is built from 15 residues. This chain's CDR3 is CATAGQGASNQPQHF. CDR3 bases: TGTGCCACTGCGGGGCAGGGGGCCAGCAATCAGCCCCAGCATTTT. The entire variable domain, with the rest obtained from reference TRBV19 and TRBJ1-5, is as follows: DGGITQSPKYLFRKEGQNVTLSCEQNLNHDAMYWYRQDPGQGLRLIYYSQIVNDFQKGDIAEGYSVSREKKESFPLTVTSAQKNPTAFYLCATAGQGASNQPQHFGDGTRLSIL.

This chain connects TRBV13 to TRBJ2-1; D possibly corresponds to TRBD2 (7 bases). Germline-derived CDR1 and CDR2 are PRHDT and FYEKMQ (reference sequence). The CDR3 is 16 residues long. V shed 0 bases and J shed 3 bases, with 12 bases lying between them. CDR3: CASSLGAGAGYNEQFF. For the CDR3, the DNA is TGTGCCAGCAGCTTAGGCGCGGGGGCCGGCTACAATGAGCAGTTCTTC.

The rearrangement uses TRBV6-5 and TRBJ1-2; 8 bases agree with TRBD1. Per the germline V gene, CDR1 is MNHEY and CDR2 is SVGAGI. V lost 6 bases, J lost 3 bases, and 6 bases stayed unmatched. The length of the CDR3 is 14 residues. CDR3 nucleotide sequence: TGTGCCAGCAGCTCAGGGGGCCTCGACTATGGCTACACCTTC. Translation gives CASSSGGLDYGYTF.

The rearrangement joins TRBV10-3 to TRBJ2-5; TRBD1 aligns across 7 bases. J gave up 3 bases and V 5 bases, and 3 bases lay outside the gene matches. The CDR3 covers 13 residues. The V gene's germline CDR1 is ENHRY and CDR2 SYGVKD. DNA for the CDR3: TGTGCCATCAGTCCCGGGACAGAAGAGACCCAGTACTTC. Protein: CAISPGTEETQYF.

The chain combines TRBV27 with TRBJ2-7; D is perhaps TRBD1 (5 bases). V lost 2 bases to trimming and J lost 1 base, with 12 bases between them. CDR1 is MNHEY and CDR2 is SMNVEV in the germline V gene (reference sequence). This CDR3 spans 15 amino acids. In nucleotides, the CDR3 is TGTGCCAGCAGTTTAGGGCGGACACCATCCTACGAGCAGTACTTC. Translation gives CASSLGRTPSYEQYF.

The rearrangement links TRBV9 to TRBJ1-4; 7 positions agree with TRBD1. The J segment lost 1 base and the V segment lost 4 bases, leaving 4 bases of the junction unmatched. CDR3 length equals 15 residues. The germline CDR1 and CDR2 sequences are SGDLS and YYNGEE. In DNA, the CDR3 is TGTGCCAGCAGCAGGGGGCAGGGAACTAATGAAAAACTGTTTTTT. The encoded protein is CASSRGQGTNEKLFF. Full variable domain (remainder filled in from reference TRBV9 and TRBJ1-4): DSGVTQTPKHLITATGQRVTLRCSPRSGDLSVYWYQQSLDQGLQFLIQYYNGEERAKGNILERFSAQQFPDLHSELNLSSLELGDSALYFCASSRGQGTNEKLFFGSGTQLSVL.

The chain uses TRBV19 and TRBJ2-5; D may be TRBD1 (6 bases). CDR3 length: 14 amino acids. CDR1 LNHDA and CDR2 SQIVND come from the germline V gene (reference sequence). The ends were cut back, 8 bases at V and 0 bases at J, with 13 bases in the middle. The CDR3: CASQTGTHQETQYF. The CDR3 nucleotides are TGTGCCAGTCAAACCGGGACACACCAAGAGACCCAGTACTTC.

The chain uses TRBV5-6 and TRBJ2-2; D unclear. Germline lookup yields CDR1 SGHDT and CDR2 YYEEEE. The V and J ends lost 0 bases and 4 bases respectively, with 7 bases between them. CDR3 length equals 14 residues. This CDR3 reads CASSLGHPTGELFF. In DNA form, the CDR3 reads TGTGCCAGCAGCTTGGGACACCCCACCGGGGAGCTGTTTTTT.

This chain links TRBV19 with TRBJ1-4; D might be TRBD1 (6 bases). Germline V CDR1 and CDR2: LNHDA, SQIVND (reference sequence). The V gene lost 5 bases and the J gene lost 8 bases, with 18 bases spanning the gap. CDR3 length equals 15 residues. In nucleotides, the CDR3 is TGTGCCAGTAGTTCCCCCAACAGGGCAGACGAAAAACTGTTTTTT. This translates into CASSSPNRADEKLFF. The full variable domain, its missing parts supplied by reference TRBV19 and TRBJ1-4, is DGGITQSPKYLFRKEGQNVTLSCEQNLNHDAMYWYRQDPGQGLRLIYYSQIVNDFQKGDIAEGYSVSREKKESFPLTVTSAQKNPTAFYLCASSSPNRADEKLFFGSGTQLSVL.

The rearrangement joins TRBV5-1 to TRBJ1-6, with D possibly TRBD1 on 6 matching bases. CDR3 length: 17 amino acids. V was clipped by 3 bases and J by 7 bases, with 20 bases between them. Germline lookup yields CDR1 SGHRS and CDR2 YFSETQ. The CDR3 region is CASSSRTDQGGNSPLHF. The CDR3 nucleotides are TGCGCCAGCAGCTCAAGGACAGATCAGGGTGGAAATTCACCCCTCCACTTT.